The present entry profiles one TCR beta chain with its context. The data stem from a study of CD8 T cells in Susac syndrome. The CDR3 is made up of 15 amino acids. Deletions cut 6 bases from V and 3 bases from J, with 14 bases between. TEMRA cells were FACS-enriched, with CD8+ and CD4+ T cells isolated negatively. RNA, at about 0.45 to 1 ug, was reverse transcribed with random hexamers. TCRdb fed the immunoSEQ multiplex PCR reads into MiXCR, producing one record per CDR3 protein. This sample has 140,000 or so distinct CDR3 sequences, with nearly 97% found just once. This TCR was sampled from a human donor with Susac syndrome. Sequences were obtained from CD4+ T cells from PBMCs. The chain carries TRBV12-3 or TRBV12-4 and TRBJ2-2; D tentatively fits TRBD1 or TRBD2 (5 bases each). DNA for the CDR3: TGTGCCAGCAGCCAGGGACCCGGGCACACCGGGGAGCTGTTTTTT. It encodes CASSQGPGHTGELFF.